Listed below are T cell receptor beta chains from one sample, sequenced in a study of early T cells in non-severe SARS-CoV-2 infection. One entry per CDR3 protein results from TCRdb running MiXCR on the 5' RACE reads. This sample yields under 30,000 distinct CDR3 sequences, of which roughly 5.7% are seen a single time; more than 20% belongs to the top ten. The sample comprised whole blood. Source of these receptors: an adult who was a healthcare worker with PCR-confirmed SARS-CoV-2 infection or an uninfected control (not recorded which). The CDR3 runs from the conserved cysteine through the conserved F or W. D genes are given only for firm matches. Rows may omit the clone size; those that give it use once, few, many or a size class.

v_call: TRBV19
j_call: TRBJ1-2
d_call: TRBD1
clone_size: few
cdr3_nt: TGTGCCAGTAGTAATGGACAGGGGATTGGCTACACCTTC
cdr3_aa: CASSNGQGIGYTF

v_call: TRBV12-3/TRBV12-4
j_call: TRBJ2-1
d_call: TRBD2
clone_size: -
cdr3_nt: TGTGCCAGCAGACCCGGGACTAGTCTGAACAATGAGCAGTTCTTC
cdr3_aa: CASRPGTSLNNEQFF

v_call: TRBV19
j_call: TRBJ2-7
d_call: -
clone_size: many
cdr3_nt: TGTGCCAGTAGCCCTCCGGGGACCTACGAGCAGTACTTC
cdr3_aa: CASSPPGTYEQYF

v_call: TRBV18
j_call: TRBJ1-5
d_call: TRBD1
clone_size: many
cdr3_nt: TGTGCCAGCTCATTCGACAGGGGCAATCAGCCCCAGCATTTT
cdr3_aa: CASSFDRGNQPQHF

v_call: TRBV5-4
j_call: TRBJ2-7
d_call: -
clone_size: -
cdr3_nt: TGTGCCAGCAGCCCAAGTGTGGCGGGAAGCCTTCCCTACGAGCAGTACTTC
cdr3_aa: CASSPSVAGSLPYEQYF

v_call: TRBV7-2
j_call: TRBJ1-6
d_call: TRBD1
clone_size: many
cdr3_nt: TGTGCCAGCAGCTCCCGGACAGGGGATAGATCACCCCTCCACTTT
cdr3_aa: CASSSRTGDRSPLHF

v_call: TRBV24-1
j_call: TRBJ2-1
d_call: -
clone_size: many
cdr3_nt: TGTGCCACCAGTGACCGCTACAATGGGGATGAGCAGTTCTTC
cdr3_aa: CATSDRYNGDEQFF

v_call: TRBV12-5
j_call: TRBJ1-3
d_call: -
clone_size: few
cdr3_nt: TGTGCCGAACCCCCACTGGAAAACACCATATATTTT
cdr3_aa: CAEPPLENTIYF

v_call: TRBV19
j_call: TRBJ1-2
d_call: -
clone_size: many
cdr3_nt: TGTGCCAGTAGCATATTAGGCGGGGGAGGCTACACCTTC
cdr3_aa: CASSILGGGGYTF

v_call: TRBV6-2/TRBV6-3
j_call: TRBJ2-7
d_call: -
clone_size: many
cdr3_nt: TGTGCCAGCAGTTACATCGACGTGACCTACGAGCAGTACTTC
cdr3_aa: CASSYIDVTYEQYF

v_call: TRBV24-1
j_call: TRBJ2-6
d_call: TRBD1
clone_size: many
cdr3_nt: TGTGCCACCAGTAACCAGGGGGCGAGAGGGGCCAACGTCCTGACTTTC
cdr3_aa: CATSNQGARGANVLTF

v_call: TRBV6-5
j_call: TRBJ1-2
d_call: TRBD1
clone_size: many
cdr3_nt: TGTGCCAGCAGACGCGGGACAGGTTCCTATGGCTACACCTTC
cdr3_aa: CASRRGTGSYGYTF

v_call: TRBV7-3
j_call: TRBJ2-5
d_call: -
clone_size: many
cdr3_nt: TGTGCCAGCAGCAACCAGGGATCCCAAGAGACCCAGTACTTC
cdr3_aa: CASSNQGSQETQYF

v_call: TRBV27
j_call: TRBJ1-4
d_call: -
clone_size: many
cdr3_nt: TGTGCCAGCAGTTTATATCAACAGTCTAATGAAAAACTGTTTTTT
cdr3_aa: CASSLYQQSNEKLFF

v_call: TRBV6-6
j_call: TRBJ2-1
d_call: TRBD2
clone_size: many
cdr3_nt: TGTGCCAGCAGGGACCGGGCGGGGGGTTCCTACAATGAGCAGTTCTTC
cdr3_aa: CASRDRAGGSYNEQFF

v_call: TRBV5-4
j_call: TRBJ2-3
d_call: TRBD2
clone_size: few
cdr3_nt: TGTGCCAGCAGCTTACGGACTAGCGGGGATACGCAGTATTTT
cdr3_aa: CASSLRTSGDTQYF

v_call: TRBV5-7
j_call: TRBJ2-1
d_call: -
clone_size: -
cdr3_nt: TGTGCCAGCAGCTTCACCAGGGTCCCCTACAATGAGCAGTTCTTC
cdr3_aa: CASSFTRVPYNEQFF

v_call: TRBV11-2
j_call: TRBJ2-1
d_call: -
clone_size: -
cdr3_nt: TGTGCCAGCAGCTCCCGGGGTGGATCGGGCGGCCCTTTCAATGAGCAGTTCTTC
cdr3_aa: CASSSRGGSGGPFNEQFF

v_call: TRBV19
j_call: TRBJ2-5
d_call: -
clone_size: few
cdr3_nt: TGTGCCAGTAGTGCGGACAGACAAGAGACCCAGTACTTC
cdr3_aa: CASSADRQETQYF

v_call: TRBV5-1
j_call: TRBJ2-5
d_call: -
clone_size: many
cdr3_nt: TGCGCCAGCAGCTTGGGGACCGGGATCCAAGAGACCCAGTACTTC
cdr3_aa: CASSLGTGIQETQYF

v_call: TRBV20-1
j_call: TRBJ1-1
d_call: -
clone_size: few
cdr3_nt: TGCAGTGCTAAGGGGGAGGGCACTGAAGCTTTCTTT
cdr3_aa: CSAKGEGTEAFF

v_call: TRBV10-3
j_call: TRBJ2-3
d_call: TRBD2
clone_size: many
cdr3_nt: TGTGCCATCAGAACCGCCCCCTCCCTCCTTGGCGGGAGGTTGAATACGCAGTATTTT
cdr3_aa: CAIRTAPSLLGGRLNTQYF

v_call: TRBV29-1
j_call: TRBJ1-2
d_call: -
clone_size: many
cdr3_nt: TGCAGCGTTGAAGAGAGGGTAAATTATGGCTACACCTTC
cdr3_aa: CSVEERVNYGYTF

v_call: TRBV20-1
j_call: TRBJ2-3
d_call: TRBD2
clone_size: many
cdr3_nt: TGCAGTGCTAGGGGACTAGCGGTTAGCACAGATACGCAGTATTTT
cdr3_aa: CSARGLAVSTDTQYF

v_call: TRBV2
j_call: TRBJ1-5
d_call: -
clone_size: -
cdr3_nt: TGTGCCAGCAGGGGGGGCCCTTGGCCCCAGCATTTT
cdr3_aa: CASRGGPWPQHF

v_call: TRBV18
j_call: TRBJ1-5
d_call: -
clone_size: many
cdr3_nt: TGTGCCAGCTCACCGGGGTTCAATCAGCCCCAGCATTTT
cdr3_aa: CASSPGFNQPQHF

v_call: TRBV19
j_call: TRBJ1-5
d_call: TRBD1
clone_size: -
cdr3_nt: TGTGCCAGTAGAGGGGGTACAGGGGGCAATCAGCCCCAGCATTTT
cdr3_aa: CASRGGTGGNQPQHF

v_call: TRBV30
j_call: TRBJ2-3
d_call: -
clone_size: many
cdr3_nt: TGTGCCTGGGAGAAGGCAGATACGCAGTATTTT
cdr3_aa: CAWEKADTQYF

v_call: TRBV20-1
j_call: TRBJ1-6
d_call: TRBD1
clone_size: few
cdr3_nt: TGCAGTGCTTCCCAAGGAGGGACAGGACTGTCACCCCTCCACTTT
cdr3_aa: CSASQGGTGLSPLHF

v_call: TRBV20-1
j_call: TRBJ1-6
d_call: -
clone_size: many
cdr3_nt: TGCAGTGCTAGACCCACAGGCCAGGGTTCACCCCTCCACTTT
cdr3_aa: CSARPTGQGSPLHF

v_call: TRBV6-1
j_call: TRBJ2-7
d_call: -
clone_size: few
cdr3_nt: TGTGCCAGCAGTGAGACCTGGAGCAGGGGGGCGGGCGAGCAGTACTTC
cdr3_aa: CASSETWSRGAGEQYF

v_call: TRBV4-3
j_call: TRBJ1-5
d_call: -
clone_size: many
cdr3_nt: TGCGCCAGCAGCCAGGTCATGTATCAGCCCCAGCATTTT
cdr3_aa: CASSQVMYQPQHF

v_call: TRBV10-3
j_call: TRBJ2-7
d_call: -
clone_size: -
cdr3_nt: TGTGCCATCCGGGACCCGCGTGGGGGCGAGCAGTACTTC
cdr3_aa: CAIRDPRGGEQYF

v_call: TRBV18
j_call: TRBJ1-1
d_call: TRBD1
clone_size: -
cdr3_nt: TGTGCCAGCTCACCAACAGGGGGGAACACTGAAGCTTTCTTT
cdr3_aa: CASSPTGGNTEAFF

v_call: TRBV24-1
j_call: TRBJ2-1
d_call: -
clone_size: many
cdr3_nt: TGTGCCACCAGGGGGGTAGGGTACAATGAGCAGTTCTTC
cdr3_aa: CATRGVGYNEQFF

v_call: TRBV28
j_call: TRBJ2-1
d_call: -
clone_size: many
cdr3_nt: TGTGCCAGCAGACCAACAGGTTCCTACAATGAGCAGTTCTTC
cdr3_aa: CASRPTGSYNEQFF

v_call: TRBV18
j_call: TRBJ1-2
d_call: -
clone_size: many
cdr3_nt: TGTGCCAGCTCACCACGAAGGGAAGGGGTCTATGGCTACACCTTC
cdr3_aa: CASSPRREGVYGYTF

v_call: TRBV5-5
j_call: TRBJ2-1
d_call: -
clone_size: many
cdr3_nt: TGTGCCAGCAGCCCCCGTACAGAGCCCTACAATGAGCAGTTCTTC
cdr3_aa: CASSPRTEPYNEQFF

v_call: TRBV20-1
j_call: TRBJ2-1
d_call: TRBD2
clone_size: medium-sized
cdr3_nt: TGCAGTGCTAGAGACAGCGGGGGGTCCTACAATGAGCAGTTCTTC
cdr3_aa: CSARDSGGSYNEQFF

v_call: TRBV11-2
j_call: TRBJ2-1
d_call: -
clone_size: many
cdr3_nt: TGTGCCAGCAGCCGCCCCGAGAGGGAAACTTACAATGAGCAGTTCTTC
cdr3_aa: CASSRPERETYNEQFF

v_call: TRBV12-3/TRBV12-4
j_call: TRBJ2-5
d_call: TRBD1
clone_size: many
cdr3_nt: TGTGCCAGCAGGCGACAGGGGCTTCAAGAGACCCAGTACTTC
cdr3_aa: CASRRQGLQETQYF

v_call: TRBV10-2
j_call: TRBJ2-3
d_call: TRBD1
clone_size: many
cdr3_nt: TGCGCCAGCAGTGAGTTAGGACAGGGGTCAACAGATACGCAGTATTTT
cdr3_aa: CASSELGQGSTDTQYF